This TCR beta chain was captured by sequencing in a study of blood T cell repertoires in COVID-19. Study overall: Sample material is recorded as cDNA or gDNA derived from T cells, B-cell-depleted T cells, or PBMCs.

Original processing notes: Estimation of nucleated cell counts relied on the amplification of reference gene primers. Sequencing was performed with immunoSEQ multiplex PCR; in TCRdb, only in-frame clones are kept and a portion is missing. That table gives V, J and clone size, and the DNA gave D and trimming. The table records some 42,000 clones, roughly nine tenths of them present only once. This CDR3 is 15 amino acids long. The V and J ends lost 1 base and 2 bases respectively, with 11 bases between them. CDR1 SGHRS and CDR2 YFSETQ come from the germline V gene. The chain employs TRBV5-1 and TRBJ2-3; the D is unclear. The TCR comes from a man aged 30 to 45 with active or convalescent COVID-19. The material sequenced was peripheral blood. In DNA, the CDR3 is TGCGCCAGCAGCTTGAGGCAGGTTCTCACAGATACGCAGTATTTT. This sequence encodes CASSLRQVLTDTQYF.